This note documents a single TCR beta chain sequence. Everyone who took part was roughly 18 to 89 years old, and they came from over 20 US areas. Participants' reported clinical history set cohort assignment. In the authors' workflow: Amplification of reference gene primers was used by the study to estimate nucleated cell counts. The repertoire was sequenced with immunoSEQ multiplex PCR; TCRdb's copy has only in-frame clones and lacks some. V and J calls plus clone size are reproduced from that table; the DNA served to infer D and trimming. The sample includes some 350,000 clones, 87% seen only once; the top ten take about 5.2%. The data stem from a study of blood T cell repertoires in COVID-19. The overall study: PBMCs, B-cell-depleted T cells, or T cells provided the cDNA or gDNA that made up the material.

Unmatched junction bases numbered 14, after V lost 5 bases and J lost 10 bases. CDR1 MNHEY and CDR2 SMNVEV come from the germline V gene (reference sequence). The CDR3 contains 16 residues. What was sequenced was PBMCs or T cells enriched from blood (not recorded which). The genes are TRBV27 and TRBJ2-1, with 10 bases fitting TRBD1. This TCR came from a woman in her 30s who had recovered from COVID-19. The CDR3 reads CASSPHRDRGLAEQFF. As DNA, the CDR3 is TGTGCCAGCAGTCCCCACCGGGACAGGGGTCTCGCAGAGCAGTTCTTC.